The clone carrying this TCR beta chain was detected once. Antigen specificity is unknown. This record belongs to a study of cytomegalovirus exposure and HLA in healthy donors. Study context: About 77 million unique TCRs from HLA-typed donors made up an early data release. Points from the study as a whole: The authors judged a highly shared variant cluster likely a sequencing artifact. Data from an earlier analysis indicated that most TCR beta V segments were productive either about 90% or about 30% of the time.

The V gene lost 5 bases and the J gene lost 1 base, with 15 bases spanning the gap. CDR1 and CDR2 (germline): SNHLY, FYNNEI. This CDR3 is 17 amino acids long. Samples came from healthy bone marrow donors. A multiplex PCR was run with 60 Vbeta primers and 13 Jbeta primers. Sequencing used immunoSEQ multiplex PCR; TCRdb keeps in-frame clones, though not all of them. The data hold around 150,000 clones, with around 69% observed a single time. This receptor was obtained from a man in his sixties in good health and CMV-seronegative. Sequences were obtained from PBMCs. The chain is built from TRBV2 and TRBJ2-6; D is perhaps TRBD1 (6 bases). CDR3 protein: CASSHPTGSSGANVLTF. CDR3 in DNA: TGTGCCAGCAGTCACCCAACAGGGTCTTCTGGGGCCAACGTCCTGACTTTC. Full variable domain (missing parts from reference TRBV2 and TRBJ2-6): EPEVTQTPSHQVTQMGQEVILRCVPISNHLYFYWYRQILGQKVEFLVSFYNNEISEKSEIFDDQFSVERPDGSNFTLKIRSTKLEDSAMYFCASSHPTGSSGANVLTFGAGSRLTVL.